One and the same sample provided the 26 T cell receptor beta chains below, sequenced in a study of cytomegalovirus exposure and HLA in healthy donors. The data were produced by immunoSEQ multiplex PCR, yet TCRdb's version contains in-frame clones alone and is incomplete. This table has some 170,000 clones, around 87% appearing once. Sequencing was done on a sample of PBMCs. The receptors stem from a woman aged 25 to 39 in good health and CMV-seronegative.

The rearrangement uses TRBV6-1 and TRBJ2-7; 7 positions agree with TRBD2. Germline lookup yields CDR1 MNHNS and CDR2 SASEGT. This CDR3 contains 14 residues. The ends lost 3 bases at V and 1 base at J; junction bases unmatched: 3. The CDR3 bases are TGTGCCAGCAGTGAGCAGGGAGGGTCCTACGAGCAGTACTTC. It specifies CASSEQGGSYEQYF.

This clone was recorded once. V gene TRBV6-1 combines with J gene TRBJ2-5; TRBD1 agrees at 11 bases. This CDR3 comprises 14 residues. Germline V gene data show CDR1 as MNHNS and CDR2 as SASEGT. The V gene end was trimmed by 6 bases and the J gene end by 3 bases; junction bases not matched to a gene: 3. The DNA for the CDR3 is TGTGCCAGCAGAGAGGGACAGGGGGAAGAGACCCAGTACTTC. Its translation is CASREGQGEETQYF.

The gene calls are TRBV5-1 and TRBJ2-1, with TRBD2 identical over 7 bases. Germline-derived CDR1 and CDR2 are SGHRS and YFSETQ. Trimming cost V 4 bases and J 5 bases; bases outside gene matches: 9. The CDR3 totals 15 residues. The CDR3 protein is CASSPGLLQHNEQFF. In DNA, the CDR3 is TGCGCCAGCAGCCCGGGACTACTACAGCACAATGAGCAGTTCTTC.

The V gene is TRBV6-1, the J gene TRBJ1-1; TRBD1 aligns across 7 bases. The CDR3 contains 12 residues. The trim removed 7 bases at V and 6 bases at J, leaving 5 bases unmatched. Germline V gives CDR1 MNHNS, CDR2 SASEGT. The CDR3 sequence is CASTPGTAEAFF. DNA for the CDR3: TGTGCCAGCACTCCGGGGACAGCTGAAGCTTTCTTT.

The gene calls are TRBV5-4 and TRBJ2-5; 12 bases are a match to TRBD2. This CDR3 region has 17 residues. V was clipped by 1 base and J by 5 bases; unmatched bases: 9. Germline CDR1 reads SGHNT; CDR2 reads YYREEE (reference sequence). The DNA for the CDR3 is TGTGCCAGCAGCTTGTTGGCTAGCGGGGGGGCACGGGAGACCCAGTACTTC. Its translation is CASSLLASGGARETQYF.

The chain uses TRBV19 and TRBJ1-2; weak D call: TRBD1 (5 bases). This CDR3 is built from 15 residues. Trimming removed 2 bases from V and 3 bases from J, with 13 bases in between. Germline V gene sequence: CDR1 LNHDA, CDR2 SQIVND (reference sequence). CDR3 DNA: TGTGCCAGTAGTATACCATACCGGGGGGACTATGGCTACACCTTC. This gives the protein CASSIPYRGDYGYTF.

The rearrangement joins TRBV9 to TRBJ1-6, with a tentative D call TRBD1 (5 bases). V lost 0 bases and J 7 bases, leaving 14 bases between the germline ends. The length of the CDR3 is 16 residues. Looked up from germline, CDR1 is SGDLS and CDR2 is YYNGEE. CDR3 nucleotide sequence: TGTGCCAGCAGCGTAGCAGGCGGGGCCCAAAATTCACCCCTCCACTTT. This codes for CASSVAGGAQNSPLHF.

The chain has TRBV4-1 and TRBJ2-7, with a weak D call TRBD1 (6 bases). Trimming stripped 1 base from V and 5 bases from J, with 24 bases between. CDR3 length equals 18 residues. CDR1 is MGHRA, CDR2 YSYEKL, per germline. CDR3 coding DNA: TGCGCCAGCAGCCAAGTAGCCGTCGGAATTCGGGCAGGGGACGAGCAGTACTTC. The encoded protein is CASSQVAVGIRAGDEQYF.

V usage is TRBV5-1 and J usage is TRBJ1-2; a possible D gene is TRBD1 (6 bases). Germline-derived CDR1 and CDR2 are SGHRS and YFSETQ. The CDR3 runs 20 residues. V was pared by 4 bases and J by 8 bases, with 36 bases between. The CDR3 spells CASSDIKIYRDNRLSWGYTF. The CDR3 DNA reads as TGCGCCAGCAGCGACATCAAAATATACCGGGACAACCGGCTCTCGTGGGGCTACACCTTC.

The CDR3 DNA reads TGCGCCACCCAGGGGCTCAATGAGCAGTTCTTC. Amino acids: CATQGLNEQFF. The chain recombines TRBV4-1 with TRBJ2-1; possibly TRBD1 for D (6 bases). The CDR3 is 11 amino acids. Germline CDR1 MGHRA, CDR2 YSYEKL. Trimming took 10 bases from V and 6 from J, leaving 10 bases between them.

This chain joins TRBV27 and TRBJ1-6; 7 positions agree with TRBD1. The CDR3 extends over 18 amino acids. From germline, CDR1 is MNHEY and CDR2 SMNVEV (reference sequence). J lost 3 bases, V lost 6 bases, and 14 bases had no gene match. The CDR3 is CASRMRGQINSYNSPLHF. As DNA, the CDR3 is TGTGCCAGCAGAATGAGGGGACAGATAAATAGCTATAATTCACCCCTCCACTTT.

The V call is TRBV6-5, the J call TRBJ2-3, with D possibly being TRBD1 (6 bases). V lost 7 bases to trimming and J lost 2 bases, with 13 bases between them. Germline CDR1 is MNHEY and CDR2 is SVGAGI. This CDR3 region has 14 residues. The CDR3: CASKPGHSTDTQYF. The DNA for the CDR3 is TGTGCCAGCAAACCGGGACATTCCACAGATACGCAGTATTTT.

The rearrangement links TRBV7-2 to TRBJ1-3; D is unresolved. CDR3 length equals 15 residues. Germline-derived CDR1 and CDR2 are SGHTA and FQGNSA. Trimming left V 2 bases short and J 2 bases short, with 10 bases between. The CDR3 loop is CASSLSVSPGNTIYF. The CDR3, as DNA: TGTGCCAGCAGCTTAAGCGTCTCCCCTGGAAACACCATATATTTT. The whole variable domain, filled in from reference TRBV7-2 and TRBJ1-3, reads GAGVSQSPSNKVTEKGKDVELRCDPISGHTALYWYRQSLGQGLEFLIYFQGNSAPDKSGLPSDRFSAERTGGSVSTLTIQRTQQEDSAVYLCASSLSVSPGNTIYFGEGSWLTVV.

This clone has only one observation. The J gene is TRBJ1-1, the V gene TRBV19; 9 nucleotides agree with TRBD1. CDR3 length: 15 residues. V gave up 9 bases and J gave up 1 base; unmatched junction bases: 9. Germline values: CDR1 LNHDA, CDR2 SQIVND (reference sequence). CDR3 sequence (DNA): TGTGCCAGCCGAAAGGGGACAGGGAAGAACACTGAAGCTTTCTTT. Amino acids: CASRKGTGKNTEAFF.

The genes are TRBV2 and TRBJ2-3, with D perhaps TRBD1 (5 bases). Germline V lookup: CDR1 SNHLY, CDR2 FYNNEI. CDR3 size: 11 residues. V lost 7 bases and J 4 bases, leaving 6 bases between the germline ends. CDR3 region: CASKGSDTQYF. As DNA, the CDR3 is TGTGCCAGCAAGGGGTCAGATACGCAGTATTTT.

The chain combines TRBV30 with TRBJ2-2; 7 bases map to TRBD1. The CDR3 extends over 15 amino acids. J was trimmed by 6 bases and V by 1 base; bases with no gene match: 8. CDR1 GTSNPN and CDR2 SVGIG come from the germline V gene (reference sequence). The CDR3 sequence: CAWSGPRTGPGELFF. CDR3 nucleotides: TGTGCCTGGAGTGGGCCGAGGACAGGCCCCGGGGAGCTGTTTTTT.

The chain links TRBV27 to TRBJ1-1, with 7 bases lining up with TRBD1. The CDR3 spans 15 residues. Germline V gene sequence: CDR1 MNHEY, CDR2 SMNVEV (reference sequence). Trimming took 4 bases from V and 0 from J; bases not matched to a gene: 5. CDR3 DNA: TGTGCCAGCAGTTCCCGACAGGGATTGAACACTGAAGCTTTCTTT. Its protein product is CASSSRQGLNTEAFF.

Only one count was recorded for this clone. V gene TRBV5-1 combines with J gene TRBJ1-2; TRBD1 matches 9 bases. Unmatched junction bases numbered 2, after V lost 0 bases and J lost 2 bases. Germline CDR1 reads SGHRS; CDR2 reads YFSETQ. This CDR3 has 15 residues. The DNA of the CDR3 is TGCGCCAGCAGCTTGGCCGGGACAGGGAACTATGGCTACACCTTC. Its translation is CASSLAGTGNYGYTF.

This clone was seen once. The rearrangement uses TRBV4-1 and TRBJ2-1, with D possibly being TRBD1 (5 bases). The CDR3 runs to 16 residues. The germline CDR1 and CDR2 sequences are MGHRA and YSYEKL. Trimming took 0 bases from V and 0 from J, leaving 9 bases between them. CDR3 sequence: CASSQDQDSSYNEQFF. In nucleotides, the CDR3 is TGCGCCAGCAGCCAAGATCAAGACAGCTCCTACAATGAGCAGTTCTTC.

This chain joins TRBV2 and TRBJ1-1; 7 nucleotides line up with TRBD1. The CDR3 is 15 amino acids. V was clipped by 5 bases and J by 0 bases; unmatched bases: 6. From germline, CDR1 is SNHLY and CDR2 FYNNEI. The CDR3 reads CASSIQGSMNTEAFF. The CDR3 bases are TGTGCCAGCAGTATACAGGGGTCCATGAACACTGAAGCTTTCTTT.

This chain links TRBV7-7 with TRBJ1-5; TRBD1 aligns across 7 bases. CDR1 is SSHAT, CDR2 FNYEAQ, per germline (reference sequence). This CDR3 has 14 residues. CDR3 nucleotide sequence: TGTGCTAGCGGGGGAAGGGGGCCGAATCAGCCCCAGCATTTT. As protein: CASGGRGPNQPQHF.

V and J are TRBV6-5 and TRBJ2-1; D gene ambiguous. This CDR3 contains 11 residues. The germline V and J ends were trimmed by 8 bases and 8 bases, with 10 bases remaining between them. CDR1 and CDR2 from the germline V gene are MNHEY and SVGAGI. The CDR3 reads CASAKRDEQFF. CDR3 DNA sequence: TGTGCCAGCGCCAAACGGGATGAGCAGTTCTTC.

J is TRBJ2-7 and V is TRBV27; D not resolved. This CDR3 spans 12 amino acids. Trimming pared 7 bases from V and 2 bases from J, leaving 9 bases between. CDR1 MNHEY and CDR2 SMNVEV come from the germline V gene (reference sequence). CDR3 in amino acids: CASTSPTYEQYF. CDR3 bases: TGTGCCAGCACAAGCCCGACCTACGAGCAGTACTTC.

The chain combines TRBV2 with TRBJ2-7, with 11 nucleotides matching TRBD2. J gave up 2 bases and V 5 bases, and 2 bases lay outside the gene matches. CDR3 size: 14 residues. Germline lookup yields CDR1 SNHLY and CDR2 FYNNEI. The chain's CDR3 is CASSLSGGAYEQYF. The CDR3 region has the DNA TGTGCCAGCAGTCTTAGCGGGGGGGCCTACGAGCAGTACTTC.

This sequence joins TRBV4-1 and TRBJ2-7; D ambiguous. The CDR3 length is 13 residues. Germline CDR1 and CDR2: MGHRA and YSYEKL. The V end was cut by 1 base, the J end by 3 bases, with 7 bases between. CDR3: CASSQGGNYEQYF. CDR3 DNA: TGCGCCAGCAGCCAAGGAGGAAACTACGAGCAGTACTTC.

As regards this clone: Other DNA sequences from this sample encode an identical CDR3 as well. CDR3 residues: CASSLSYEQYF. Written as DNA, the CDR3 is TGTGCCAGCAGCTTATCGTACGAGCAGTACTTC. The chain uses TRBV7-9 and TRBJ2-7; D gene ambiguous. Germline CDR1 and CDR2: SEHNR and FQNEAQ (reference sequence). Trimming removed 2 bases from V and 4 bases from J, with 3 bases in between. The CDR3 totals 11 residues.